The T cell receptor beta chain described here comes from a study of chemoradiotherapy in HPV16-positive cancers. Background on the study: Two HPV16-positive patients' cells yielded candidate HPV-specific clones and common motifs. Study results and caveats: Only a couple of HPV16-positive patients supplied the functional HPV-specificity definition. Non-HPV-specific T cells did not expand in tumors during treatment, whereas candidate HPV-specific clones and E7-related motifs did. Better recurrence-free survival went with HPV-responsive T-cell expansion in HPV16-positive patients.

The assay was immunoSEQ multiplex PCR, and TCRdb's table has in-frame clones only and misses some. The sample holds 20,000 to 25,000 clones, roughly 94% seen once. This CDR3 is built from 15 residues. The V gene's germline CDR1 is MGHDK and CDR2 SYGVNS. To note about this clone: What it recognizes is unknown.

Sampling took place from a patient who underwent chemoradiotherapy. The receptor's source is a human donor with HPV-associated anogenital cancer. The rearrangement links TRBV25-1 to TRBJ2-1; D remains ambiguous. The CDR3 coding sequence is TGTGCTACTACCGTGGGCCCTAGCTCCTACAATGAGCAGTTCTTC. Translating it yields CATTVGPSSYNEQFF.